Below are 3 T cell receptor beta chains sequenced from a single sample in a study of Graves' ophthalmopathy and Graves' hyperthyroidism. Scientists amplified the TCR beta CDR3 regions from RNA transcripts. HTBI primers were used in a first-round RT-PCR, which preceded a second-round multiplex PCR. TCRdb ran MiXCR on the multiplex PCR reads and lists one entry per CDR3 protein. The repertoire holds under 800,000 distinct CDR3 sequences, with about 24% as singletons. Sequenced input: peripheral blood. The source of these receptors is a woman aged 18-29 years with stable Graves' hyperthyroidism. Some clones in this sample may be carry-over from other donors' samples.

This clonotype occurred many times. In DNA, the CDR3 is TGCAGTGCTAGTCCCGCGGGAGGACGGGCCAACGTCCTGACTTTC. It yields the protein CSASPAGGRANVLTF. This sequence joins TRBV20-1 and TRBJ2-6, with TRBD2 identical over 8 bases. The CDR3 runs 15 residues. V trimming: 3 bases; J trimming: 5 bases; junction bases outside the gene matches: 6. CDR1 is DFQATT, CDR2 SNEGSKA, per germline (reference sequence).

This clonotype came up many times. The CDR3 DNA sequence: TGTGCCAGCAGCCACCAGGGGCGGGCTGAAGCTTTCTTT. Residues: CASSHQGRAEAFF. The V call is TRBV3-1, the J call TRBJ1-1; tentative D call: TRBD1 (6 bases). The CDR3 spans 13 residues. Germline loops: CDR1 LGHDT, CDR2 YNNKEL (reference sequence). V was clipped by 3 bases and J by 6 bases, with 11 bases between them.

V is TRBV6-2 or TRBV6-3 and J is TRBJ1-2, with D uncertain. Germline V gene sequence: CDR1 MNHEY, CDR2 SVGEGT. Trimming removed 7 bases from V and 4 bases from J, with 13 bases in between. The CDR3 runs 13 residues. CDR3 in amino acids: CASNRLTGYGYTF. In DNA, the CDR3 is TGTGCCAGCAATCGGTTAACCGGCTATGGCTACACCTTC.